One and the same sample provided the 23 T cell receptor beta chains below, sequenced in a study of blood T cell repertoires in COVID-19. Using immunoSEQ multiplex PCR, the repertoire was profiled, and TCRdb retains in-frame clones only, with some absent. The data hold tens of thousands of clones, with 88% observed a single time. The sample was peripheral blood. Receptors originate from a woman over 75 with active or convalescent COVID-19.

The chain has TRBV12-3 or TRBV12-4 and TRBJ1-1; D is uncertain. The germline V and J ends were trimmed by 2 bases and 5 bases, with 9 bases remaining between them. This CDR3 has 13 residues. Here the CDR3 DNA reads TGTGCCAGCAGTTTATTTCTGAGAACTGAAGCTTTCTTT. Residues: CASSLFLRTEAFF.

This clone was detected once. The CDR3 reads CAISLFQGHYGYTF. The CDR3 bases are TGTGCCATCTCGCTCTTTCAGGGGCACTATGGCTACACCTTC. J is TRBJ1-2 and V is TRBV28; TRBD1 might be the D (6 bases). Germline lookup yields CDR1 MDHEN and CDR2 SYDVKM. With 10 bases removed from V and 3 bases from J, the gap between germline ends came to 18 bases. This CDR3 is built from 14 residues.

The chain joins TRBV5-6 to TRBJ1-5; D unresolved. Deletions cut 1 base from V and 7 bases from J, with 6 bases between. Per germline, CDR1 SGHDT and CDR2 YYEEEE. There are 12 residues in the CDR3. The CDR3 is CASSLFGQPQHF. CDR3 DNA sequence: TGTGCCAGCAGCTTGTTCGGGCAGCCCCAGCATTTT.

V gene TRBV18 combines with J gene TRBJ2-1; the match to TRBD2 covers 11 bases. Trimming at V came to 6 bases and at J to 0 bases, leaving 4 bases not matched to a gene. CDR1 and CDR2 (germline): KGHSH, LQKENI. The CDR3 runs to 16 residues. The CDR3 loop reads CASSGLAGGSYNEQFF. Written as DNA, the CDR3 is TGTGCCAGCTCGGGTCTAGCGGGGGGCTCCTACAATGAGCAGTTCTTC.

The chain combines TRBV7-6 with TRBJ2-3; TRBD1 is a possible D gene (5 bases). The CDR3 consists of 14 residues. Looked up from germline, CDR1 is SGHVS and CDR2 is FNYEAQ. Trimming shortened V by 1 base and J by 15 bases, and 20 bases separated the two germline ends. Here the CDR3 reads CASSLDPGQGPLYF. DNA of the CDR3: TGTGCCAGCAGCTTAGACCCCGGCCAGGGCCCTCTCTATTTT.

This clone was recorded once. This rearrangement joins TRBV15 to TRBJ1-2; D is unclear. Germline loops: CDR1 LNHNV, CDR2 YYDKDF (reference sequence). The CDR3 length is 16 residues. The V end was cut by 1 base, the J end by 0 bases, with 12 bases between. The CDR3 sequence is CATSRGAVIANYGYTF. The CDR3 nucleotides read TGTGCCACCAGCAGAGGCGCGGTTATAGCTAACTATGGCTACACCTTC.

This rearrangement joins TRBV24-1 to TRBJ1-1; TRBD1 matches at 7 bases. This CDR3 is 15 amino acids long. Germline V gene sequence: CDR1 KGHDR, CDR2 SFDVKD. Trimming at V came to 3 bases and at J to 2 bases, leaving 5 bases not matched to a gene. The CDR3 nucleotides read TGTGCCACCAGTGATCCCCGGACAGGAAACACTGAAGCTTTCTTT. Residues: CATSDPRTGNTEAFF.

V and J are TRBV5-1 and TRBJ2-1, with a weak D call TRBD2 (5 bases). Germline-derived CDR1 and CDR2 are SGHRS and YFSETQ. The germline V and J ends were trimmed by 4 bases and 0 bases, with 8 bases remaining between them. The CDR3 is made up of 14 amino acids. The CDR3 is CASSPGSSYNEQFF. The CDR3 nucleotides are TGCGCCAGCAGCCCGGGAAGCTCCTACAATGAGCAGTTCTTC. Full variable domain (missing parts from reference TRBV5-1 and TRBJ2-1): KAGVTQTPRYLIKTRGQQVTLSCSPISGHRSVSWYQQTPGQGLQFLFEYFSETQRNKGNFPGRFSGRQFSNSRSEMNVSTLELGDSALYLCASSPGSSYNEQFFGPGTRLTVL.

The V and J genes are TRBV12-3 or TRBV12-4 and TRBJ1-5; D is uncertain. Trimming removed 5 bases at V and 2 bases at J, with 4 bases between. The CDR3 extends over 12 amino acids. The DNA for the CDR3 is TGTGCCAGCAGTCGGGGCAATCAGCCCCAGCATTTT. As protein: CASSRGNQPQHF.

This chain uses TRBV6-4 with TRBJ1-1, with 7 bases identical to TRBD1. Germline CDR1 reads MRHNA; CDR2 reads SNTAGT. CDR3 length: 13 amino acids. V was pared by 3 bases and J by 4 bases, with 2 bases of the junction left unmatched. CDR3 residues: CASSEQGGTEAFF. The CDR3 DNA reads TGTGCCAGCAGTGAGCAGGGGGGCACTGAAGCTTTCTTT.

The rearrangement links TRBV18 to TRBJ1-5; weak D call: TRBD1 (5 bases). The germline gives CDR1 KGHSH, CDR2 LQKENI. V was cut by 6 bases and J by 7 bases, with 22 bases left in between. The CDR3 contains 16 residues. The CDR3 DNA reads as TGTGCCAGCTCGCCAACCGCGGGGGGGGAAAGGCAGCCCCAGCATTTT. Protein sequence: CASSPTAGGERQPQHF.

The chain has TRBV19 and TRBJ1-1; D is unclear. V lost 7 bases and J 4 bases, leaving 16 bases between the germline ends. The CDR3 is 14 residues long. CDR1 LNHDA and CDR2 SQIVND come from the germline V gene (reference sequence). CDR3 sequence reads: CASTRAAVRTEAFF. The CDR3 bases are TGTGCCAGTACGAGGGCGGCGGTCCGCACTGAAGCTTTCTTT.

The sample holds one count of this clone. The rearrangement links TRBV7-2 to TRBJ1-2; TRBD1 agrees at 7 bases. Germline lookup yields CDR1 SGHTA and CDR2 FQGNSA. J was trimmed by 4 bases and V by 3 bases; bases with no gene match: 8. The CDR3 sequence is 15 residues long. The CDR3 loop reads CASSLSGGLGYGYTF. The CDR3 DNA sequence: TGTGCCAGCAGCTTGTCAGGGGGTCTGGGCTATGGCTACACCTTC.

The chain uses TRBV6-5 and TRBJ1-2, with D uncertain. V lost 1 base and J lost 8, with 17 bases in between. This CDR3 has 15 amino acids. CDR1 and CDR2 (germline): MNHEY, SVGAGI. The CDR3 reads CASSYFRARGGGYTF. CDR3 bases: TGTGCCAGCAGTTACTTTCGGGCCCGAGGAGGGGGCTACACCTTC.

This chain joins TRBV15 and TRBJ1-5, with 7 positions matching TRBD1. Germline CDR1 and CDR2: LNHNV and YYDKDF (reference sequence). J was trimmed by 5 bases and V by 6 bases; bases with no gene match: 7. This CDR3 is built from 14 residues. The CDR3 loop is CATRRGRIDQPQHF. The CDR3 DNA sequence: TGTGCCACCAGGAGGGGGCGCATCGATCAGCCCCAGCATTTT.

The chain carries TRBV5-1 and TRBJ2-1, with 12 bases matching TRBD2. The germline gives CDR1 SGHRS, CDR2 YFSETQ. The CDR3 consists of 15 residues. The trim removed 4 bases at V and 7 bases at J, leaving 6 bases unmatched. The CDR3 sequence is CASSILAGGRNEQFF. CDR3 DNA sequence: TGCGCCAGCAGCATACTAGCGGGGGGCAGGAATGAGCAGTTCTTC.

The chain carries TRBV11-3 and TRBJ2-4, with TRBD2 matching 14 bases. Germline CDR1 reads SGHNT; CDR2 reads YENEEA. V was pared by 5 bases and J by 7 bases, with 7 bases of the junction left unmatched. There are 16 residues in the CDR3. CDR3 sequence (DNA): TGTGCCAGCAGCCCGGGACTAGCGGGAGTAAGGAACATTCAGTACTTC. Translated, it gives CASSPGLAGVRNIQYF.

The chain joins TRBV24-1 to TRBJ1-4; D may be TRBD1 (5 bases). The CDR3 spans 14 residues. CDR1 is KGHDR, CDR2 SFDVKD, per germline. The ends were cut back, 8 bases at V and 7 bases at J, with 16 bases in the middle. The DNA of the CDR3 is TGTGCCACCACTGAGGGCAGGAGGGGTGAAAAACTGTTTTTT. It is translated as CATTEGRRGEKLFF.

The rearrangement uses TRBV24-1 and TRBJ1-1; no clear D. Looked up from germline, CDR1 is KGHDR and CDR2 is SFDVKD. This CDR3 spans 15 amino acids. The V end lost 7 bases, the J end lost 3 bases, and 17 bases lay between the germline ends. In DNA form, the CDR3 reads TGTGCCACCAGCGACCCCCTTCGCGGGGACACTGAAGCTTTCTTT. Its protein product is CATSDPLRGDTEAFF.

This clone was observed once. The chain carries TRBV10-3 and TRBJ1-2; 7 positions match TRBD1. Germline assignment: CDR1 ENHRY and CDR2 SYGVKD. Trimming cost V 10 bases and J 6 bases; bases outside gene matches: 11. This CDR3 has 13 amino acids. This CDR3 reads CARSTGVLDGYTF. CDR3 nucleotides: TGTGCCAGGAGTACAGGGGTTCTCGATGGCTACACCTTC.

In its sample, this clone was seen once. The rearrangement joins TRBV6-2 or TRBV6-3 to TRBJ2-4; D gene unclear. The CDR3 extends over 14 amino acids. V gave up 4 bases and J gave up 8 bases, with 15 bases separating them. Germline lookup yields CDR1 MNHEY and CDR2 SVGEGT. The CDR3 DNA reads as TGTGCCAGCAGTTCTCAGTCAAATCGTTACATTCAGTACTTC. This sequence encodes CASSSQSNRYIQYF.

CDR3 sequence: CASSYTALYGYTF. The DNA of the CDR3 is TGTGCCAGTAGTTACACCGCCCTCTATGGCTACACCTTC. The chain recombines TRBV19 with TRBJ1-2; D not resolved. The CDR3 extends over 13 amino acids. CDR1 is LNHDA and CDR2 is SQIVND in the germline V gene (reference sequence). Trimming shortened V by 5 bases and J by 4 bases, and 11 bases separated the two germline ends.

The chain couples TRBV6-1 to TRBJ2-5; 11 bases match TRBD1. Looked up from germline, CDR1 is MNHNS and CDR2 is SASEGT. J lost 6 bases, V lost 5 bases, and 5 bases had no gene match. The CDR3 sequence is 14 residues long. The CDR3 is CASSQGQGAKTQYF. DNA of the CDR3: TGTGCCAGCAGTCAAGGACAGGGGGCAAAGACCCAGTACTTC.